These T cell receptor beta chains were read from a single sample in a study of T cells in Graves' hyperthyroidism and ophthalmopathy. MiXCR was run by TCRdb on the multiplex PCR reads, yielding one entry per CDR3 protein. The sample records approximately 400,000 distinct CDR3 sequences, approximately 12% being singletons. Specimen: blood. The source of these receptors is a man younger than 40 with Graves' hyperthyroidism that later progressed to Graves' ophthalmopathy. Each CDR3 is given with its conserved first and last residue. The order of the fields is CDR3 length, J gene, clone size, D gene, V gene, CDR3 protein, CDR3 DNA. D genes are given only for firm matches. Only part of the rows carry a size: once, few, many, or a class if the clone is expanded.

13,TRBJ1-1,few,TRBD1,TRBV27,CAMSGGMNTEAFF,TGTGCCATGTCAGGGGGAATGAACACTGAAGCTTTCTTT
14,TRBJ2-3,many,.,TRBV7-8,CASRGLASTDTQYF,TGTGCCAGCAGGGGACTGGCTAGCACAGATACGCAGTATTTT
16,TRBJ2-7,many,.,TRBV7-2,CASSLAGGLSTYEQYF,TGTGCCAGCAGCTTAGCGGGGGGGCTATCGACCTACGAGCAGTACTTC
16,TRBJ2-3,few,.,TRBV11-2,CASSLGISKSTDTQYF,TGTGCCAGCAGCTTAGGGATCTCCAAAAGCACAGATACGCAGTATTTT
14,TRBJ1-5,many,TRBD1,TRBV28,CASSPQDREGPQHF,TGTGCCAGCAGTCCCCAGGACAGGGAAGGGCCCCAGCATTTT
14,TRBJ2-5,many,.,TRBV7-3,CASQQYQGSETQYF,TGTGCCAGCCAACAGTACCAAGGGTCAGAGACCCAGTACTTC
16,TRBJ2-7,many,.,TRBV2,CASTPPGSSPSYEQYF,TGTGCCAGCACTCCCCCAGGCTCATCCCCCTCCTACGAGCAGTACTTC
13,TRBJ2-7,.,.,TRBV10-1,CASSESPGPKQYF,TGCGCCAGCAGTGAGTCACCCGGACCCAAGCAGTACTTC
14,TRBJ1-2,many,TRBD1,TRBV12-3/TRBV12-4,CASSPTGNAYGYTF,TGTGCCAGCAGCCCGACAGGGAACGCCTATGGCTACACCTTC
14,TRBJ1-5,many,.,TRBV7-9,CASSPDRSNQPQHF,TGTGCCAGCAGTCCAGACAGAAGCAATCAGCCCCAGCATTTT
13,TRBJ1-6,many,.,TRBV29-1,CSVASQYNSPLHF,TGCAGCGTTGCCAGCCAGTATAATTCACCCCTCCACTTT
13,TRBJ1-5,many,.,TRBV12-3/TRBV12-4,CASSFRGGQPQHF,TGTGCCAGCAGCTTCAGAGGCGGGCAGCCCCAGCATTTT
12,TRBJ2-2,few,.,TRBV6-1,CASRQGPGELFF,TGTGCCAGCCGGCAGGGCCCCGGGGAGCTGTTTTTT
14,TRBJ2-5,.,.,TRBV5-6,CASSFYSGGKTQYF,TGTGCCAGCAGCTTCTACTCGGGGGGCAAGACCCAGTACTTC
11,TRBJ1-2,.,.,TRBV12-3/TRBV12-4,CASSRGWGYTF,TGTGCCAGCAGCCGGGGGTGGGGCTACACCTTC
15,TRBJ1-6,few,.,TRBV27,CASRIGSFYNSPLHF,TGTGCCAGCAGAATCGGGAGTTTCTATAATTCACCCCTCCACTTT
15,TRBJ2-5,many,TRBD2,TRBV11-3,CASSFRGGGEETQYF,TGTGCCAGCAGCTTCCGTGGCGGGGGTGAAGAGACCCAGTACTTC
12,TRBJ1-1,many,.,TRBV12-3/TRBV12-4,CASITAPTEAFF,TGTGCCAGCATCACAGCCCCGACTGAAGCTTTCTTT
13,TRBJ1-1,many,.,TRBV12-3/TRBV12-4,CASTDGGVTEAFF,TGTGCCAGCACCGACGGGGGGGTCACTGAAGCTTTCTTT
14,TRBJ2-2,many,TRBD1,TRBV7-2,CASSSDRVTGELFF,TGTGCCAGCAGCAGCGACAGGGTCACCGGGGAGCTGTTTTTT
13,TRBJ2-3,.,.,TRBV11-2,CASNQRSWDTQYF,TGTGCCAGCAACCAAAGGAGCTGGGATACGCAGTATTTT
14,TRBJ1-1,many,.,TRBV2,CASTRQSMNTEAFF,TGTGCCAGCACAAGACAGTCGATGAACACTGAAGCTTTCTTT
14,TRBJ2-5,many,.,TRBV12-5,CASGPDWGLETQYF,TGTGCTAGTGGTCCGGATTGGGGGTTGGAGACCCAGTACTTC
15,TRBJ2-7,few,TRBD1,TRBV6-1,CASSPGDRGTYEQYF,TGTGCCAGCAGCCCCGGGGACAGGGGCACCTACGAGCAGTACTTC
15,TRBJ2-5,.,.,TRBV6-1,CASSSLRRGKETQYF,TGTGCCAGCAGCTCTCTAAGGCGGGGCAAAGAGACCCAGTACTTC
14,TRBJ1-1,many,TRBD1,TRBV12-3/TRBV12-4,CASSLGQGWTEAFF,TGTGCCAGCAGCCTGGGACAGGGGTGGACTGAAGCTTTCTTT
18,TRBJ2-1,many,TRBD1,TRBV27,CASKILGSGTGGRYEQFF,TGTGCCAGCAAAATTTTGGGATCCGGGACAGGGGGCAGGTATGAGCAGTTCTTC
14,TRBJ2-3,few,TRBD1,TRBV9,CASNLGQGTDTQYF,TGTGCCAGCAACCTAGGACAGGGAACAGATACGCAGTATTTT
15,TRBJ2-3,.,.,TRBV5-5,CASMALARGTDTQYF,TGTGCCAGCATGGCCCTAGCGCGGGGCACAGATACGCAGTATTTT
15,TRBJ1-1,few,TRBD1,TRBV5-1,CASSTGQGRATEAFF,TGCGCCAGCAGCACCGGACAGGGCCGAGCCACTGAAGCTTTCTTT
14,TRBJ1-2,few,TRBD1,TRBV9,CASSALSGGQGYTF,TGTGCCAGCAGCGCATTATCAGGGGGCCAAGGCTACACCTTC
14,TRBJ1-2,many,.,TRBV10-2,CASSYRDPNYGYTF,TGCGCCAGCAGTTACCGGGACCCTAACTATGGCTACACCTTC
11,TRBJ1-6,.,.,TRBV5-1,CASSLGSTLHF,TGCGCCAGCAGCTTGGGATCTACCCTCCACTTT
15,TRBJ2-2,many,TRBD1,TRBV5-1,CASSLTPGGTGELFF,TGCGCCAGCAGCTTGACTCCAGGGGGAACCGGGGAGCTGTTTTTT
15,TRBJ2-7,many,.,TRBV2,CASSEDQTRGHEQYF,TGTGCCAGCAGTGAAGACCAGACCAGAGGACACGAGCAGTACTTC
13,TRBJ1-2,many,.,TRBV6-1,CASSESTWGLGTF,.
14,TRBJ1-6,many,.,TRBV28,CASTLLDSNSPLHF,TGTGCCAGCACCCTTTTGGACAGCAATTCACCCCTCCACTTT
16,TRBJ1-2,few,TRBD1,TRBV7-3,CASSLNLTGGAYGYTF,TGTGCCAGCAGCTTAAATTTGACAGGGGGTGCCTATGGCTACACCTTC
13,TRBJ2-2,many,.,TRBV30,CAWSQGNTGELFF,TGTGCCTGGAGCCAGGGGAACACCGGGGAGCTGTTTTTT
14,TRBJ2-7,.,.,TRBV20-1,CSAKPEVRGYEQYF,TGCAGTGCTAAACCCGAAGTACGGGGCTACGAGCAGTACTTC
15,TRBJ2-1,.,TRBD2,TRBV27,CASSNGGGWYNEQFF,TGTGCCAGCAGCAACGGGGGGGGGTGGTACAATGAGCAGTTCTTC
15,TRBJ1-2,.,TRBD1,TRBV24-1,CATSDPGTGSYGYTF,TGTGCCACCAGTGATCCCGGGACAGGGTCCTATGGCTACACCTTC
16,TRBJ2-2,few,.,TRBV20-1,CSARDPWAGQPGELFF,TGCAGTGCTAGAGATCCTTGGGCCGGCCAACCCGGGGAGCTGTTTTTT
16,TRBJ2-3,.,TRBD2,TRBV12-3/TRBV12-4,CASSLIGSGVADTQYF,TGTGCCAGCAGTTTAATTGGGAGCGGGGTTGCAGATACGCAGTATTTT
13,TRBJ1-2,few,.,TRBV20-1,CSAPVIANYGYTF,TGCAGTGCTCCCGTAATAGCTAACTATGGCTACACCTTC
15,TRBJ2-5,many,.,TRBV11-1,CASSPSPGGTETQYF,TGTGCCAGCAGCCCTAGCCCAGGCGGAACAGAGACCCAGTACTTC
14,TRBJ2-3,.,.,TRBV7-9,CASSSDSGTRGQYF,TGTGCCAGCAGCTCGGATTCCGGGACACGGGGGCAGTATTTT
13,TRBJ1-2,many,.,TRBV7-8,CASSLGGLYGYTF,TGTGCCAGCAGCTTAGGGGGGTTGTATGGCTACACCTTC
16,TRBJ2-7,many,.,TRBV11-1,CASSLGNRSLGDEQYF,TGTGCCAGCAGCTTAGGCAACAGGTCCCTAGGGGATGAGCAGTACTTC